These 23 T cell receptor beta chains share one sample of origin, sequenced in a study of blood T cell repertoires in COVID-19 (dated by TCRdb to the early 2020s). The library was built by means of the immunoSEQ multiplex PCR assay. TCRdb took over this immuneACCESS table, retaining in-frame rearrangements with V and J assigned. Such tables are incomplete; in checked studies, under half of the missing clones stem from an unresolved V gene, and the remainder is unexplained. This sample holds a few hundred thousand clones; around 84% were observed only once. The biggest ten clones account for about 1.4% of the sample. The sequenced sample consisted of peripheral blood. These receptors came from a woman aged 40 to 50 who had recovered from COVID-19.

V is TRBV19 and J is TRBJ1-1, with a weak D call TRBD1 (6 bases). The CDR3 is made up of 14 amino acids. V was trimmed by 5 bases and J by 5 bases, leaving 15 bases between them. Germline lookup yields CDR1 LNHDA and CDR2 SQIVND (reference sequence). The CDR3 DNA reads TGTGCCAGTAGTGTTAAAGGGGGATGGACTGAAGCTTTCTTT. Its translation: CASSVKGGWTEAFF.

The chain uses TRBV2 and TRBJ1-3; 9 bases agree with TRBD1. There are 13 residues in the CDR3. The J segment lost 7 bases and the V segment lost 11 bases, leaving 9 bases of the junction unmatched. Germline V gene lookup returns CDR1 SNHLY and CDR2 FYNNEI. CDR3: CARRTGEMNTIYF. The CDR3 DNA is TGTGCCCGTAGGACAGGGGAAATGAACACCATATATTTT. The full variable domain, rest sourced from reference TRBV2 and TRBJ1-3, is EPEVTQTPSHQVTQMGQEVILRCVPISNHLYFYWYRQILGQKVEFLVSFYNNEISEKSEIFDDQFSVERPDGSNFTLKIRSTKLEDSAMYFCARRTGEMNTIYFGEGSWLTVV.

CDR3 in amino acids: CASSLGPGGYEQYF. The CDR3 DNA reads as TGTGCCAGCAGCCTAGGGCCGGGGGGCTACGAGCAGTACTTC. The chain employs TRBV3-1 (or the pseudogene TRBV3-2) and TRBJ2-7; 7 bases map to TRBD2. In germline, CDR1 is LGHDT, CDR2 YNNKEL (reference sequence). The V gene end was trimmed by 4 bases and the J gene end by 3 bases; junction bases not matched to a gene: 6. The CDR3 totals 14 residues.

V gene TRBV3-1 (or the pseudogene TRBV3-2) combines with J gene TRBJ1-2; 8 bases fit TRBD1. V was pared by 4 bases and J by 1 base, with 5 bases of the junction left unmatched. Germline CDR1 and CDR2: LGHDT and YNNKEL (reference sequence). The CDR3 extends over 15 amino acids. The CDR3 sequence: CASSLRTGYNYGYTF. CDR3 bases: TGTGCCAGCAGCCTCCGGACAGGGTATAACTATGGCTACACCTTC.

The chain links TRBV12-3 or TRBV12-4 to TRBJ1-6, with D unclear. The V end lost 4 bases, the J end lost 10 bases, and 11 bases lay between the germline ends. The CDR3 covers 13 residues. Here the CDR3 DNA reads TGTGCCAGCAGTTCCCAGGCTCACTCACCCCTCCACTTT. This translates into CASSSQAHSPLHF.

The chain has TRBV7-3 and TRBJ2-2; 8 nucleotides line up with TRBD2. Trimming took 1 base from V and 5 from J; bases not matched to a gene: 3. This CDR3 contains 15 residues. Germline V gives CDR1 SGHTA, CDR2 FQGTGA. The CDR3 nucleotides read TGTGCCAGCAGCTTAATTGCGGGGGGAACCGGGGAGCTGTTTTTT. It specifies CASSLIAGGTGELFF.

This clone was counted a single time. The chain joins TRBV28 to TRBJ2-3; 8 positions agree with TRBD2. The germline V gene has CDR1 MDHEN and CDR2 SYDVKM. CDR3 length equals 15 residues. The junction had 6 bases not matched to a gene; V was cut back by 7 bases and J by 0 bases. The CDR3 DNA is TGTGCCAGCACCCTCACTAGCGGTAGCACAGATACGCAGTATTTT. This encodes CASTLTSGSTDTQYF.

CDR3 in DNA: TGTGCCAGCAGTGAGGGACAACGGGATACGCAGTATTTT. Residues: CASSEGQRDTQYF. V and J are TRBV6-4 and TRBJ2-3, with D tentatively TRBD1 (6 bases). This CDR3 comprises 13 residues. Trimming shortened V by 3 bases and J by 6 bases, and 10 bases separated the two germline ends. CDR1 is MRHNA, CDR2 SNTAGT, per germline.

CDR3 sequence: CASSLDWNTEAFF. DNA for the CDR3: TGTGCCAGCAGTTTGGACTGGAACACTGAAGCTTTCTTT. V gene TRBV28 combines with J gene TRBJ1-1; no clear D. Trimming took 3 bases from V and 1 from J, leaving 6 bases between them. The CDR3 extends over 13 amino acids. Germline assignment: CDR1 MDHEN and CDR2 SYDVKM.

The chain couples TRBV7-9 to TRBJ2-7; 9 bases align to TRBD2. The germline CDR1 and CDR2 sequences are SEHNR and FQNEAQ (reference sequence). V lost 5 bases and J lost 6; bases outside the gene matches: 23. This CDR3 region has 19 residues. In DNA form, the CDR3 reads TGTGCCAGCAGCCAGCTGGCGGGGGGGCCCGGTTTGACCCGGGGCGAGCAGTACTTC. Translating it yields CASSQLAGGPGLTRGEQYF.

The gene calls are TRBV5-1 and TRBJ2-7; D is uncertain. Germline V gene sequence: CDR1 SGHRS, CDR2 YFSETQ. V lost 4 bases, J lost 0 bases, and 14 bases lay in between. CDR3 size: 15 residues. CDR3 sequence (DNA): TGCGCCAGCAGCGCCCCCCTCAAGAGCTCCTACGAGCAGTACTTC. Translation: CASSAPLKSSYEQYF.

The CDR3 DNA reads as TGTGCCAGCAGCTTGAATGGGGGAGGCGGAAACACCATATATTTT. Its protein is CASSLNGGGGNTIYF. The V and J genes are TRBV5-4 and TRBJ1-3, with D maybe TRBD1 (5 bases). Germline V gene data show CDR1 as SGHNT and CDR2 as YYREEE (reference sequence). With 1 base removed from V and 4 bases from J, the gap between germline ends came to 12 bases. This CDR3 is built from 15 residues.

The V gene is TRBV28, the J gene TRBJ1-6; D perhaps matches TRBD1 (5 bases). Per the germline V gene, CDR1 is MDHEN and CDR2 is SYDVKM. The CDR3 runs to 14 residues. The ends were cut back, 5 bases at V and 4 bases at J, with 9 bases in the middle. The CDR3 DNA reads as TGTGCCAGCAGTCTTCGGGGGTATAATTCACCCCTCCACTTT. Protein product: CASSLRGYNSPLHF.

This chain connects TRBV5-1 to TRBJ1-1, with D perhaps TRBD1 (5 bases). Germline loops: CDR1 SGHRS, CDR2 YFSETQ. Trimming shortened V by 1 base and J by 5 bases, and 9 bases separated the two germline ends. This CDR3 is built from 13 residues. CDR3 DNA sequence: TGCGCCAGCAGCTTGATAGGGGTTACTGAAGCTTTCTTT. Translation: CASSLIGVTEAFF.

The chain is built from TRBV7-2 and TRBJ2-3; D is perhaps TRBD2 (5 bases). The V and J ends lost 6 bases and 3 bases respectively, with 10 bases between them. Germline CDR1 and CDR2: SGHTA and FQGNSA. The CDR3 contains 13 residues. CDR3 protein: CASSVGVTDTQYF. CDR3 sequence (DNA): TGTGCCAGCAGTGTCGGGGTGACAGATACGCAGTATTTT.

This chain connects TRBV5-8 to TRBJ1-5; 7 positions match TRBD1. This CDR3 is 12 amino acids long. The trim removed 7 bases at V and 5 bases at J, leaving 3 bases unmatched. CDR1 SGHTS and CDR2 YDEGEE come from the germline V gene. The CDR3 sequence: CASATGYQPQHF. CDR3 nucleotides: TGTGCCAGCGCGACAGGGTATCAGCCCCAGCATTTT.

The V and J genes are TRBV7-2 and TRBJ2-3; D perhaps matches TRBD2 (6 bases). The CDR3 is 13 residues long. V dropped 4 bases and J dropped 5 bases, with 10 bases sitting between them. The germline V gene encodes CDR1 SGHTA and CDR2 FQGNSA. DNA of the CDR3: TGTGCCAGCAGCTGGAGGAGGGAAGATACGCAGTATTTT. Translation: CASSWRREDTQYF.

V gene TRBV30 combines with J gene TRBJ1-6; D may be TRBD1 (6 bases). This CDR3 comprises 13 residues. Trimming removed 3 bases from V and 13 bases from J, with 16 bases in between. Per germline, CDR1 GTSNPN and CDR2 SVGIG (reference sequence). The CDR3 nucleotides are TGTGCCTGGAGCAGACAGGCCCAGGCTCCCCTCCACTTT. Protein: CAWSRQAQAPLHF.

This clone was detected a few times. V gene TRBV7-2 combines with J gene TRBJ1-3, with TRBD1 matching 7 bases. The V and J ends lost 1 base and 3 bases, in that order; junction bases with no gene match: 0. Germline lookup yields CDR1 SGHTA and CDR2 FQGNSA. The CDR3 contains 14 residues. CDR3 sequence (DNA): TGTGCCAGCAGCTTAGACAGGGGTGGAAACACCATATATTTT. Residues: CASSLDRGGNTIYF.

The CDR3 DNA is TGTGCCAGTAGTATCCCAGCACAGAATTCACCCCTCCACTTT. Amino acids: CASSIPAQNSPLHF. The chain combines TRBV19 with TRBJ1-6; D unresolved. V lost 3 bases to trimming and J lost 7 bases, with 10 bases between them. The CDR3 runs to 14 residues. Per germline, CDR1 LNHDA and CDR2 SQIVND (reference sequence). Filled out from reference TRBV19 and TRBJ1-6, the complete variable domain reads DGGITQSPKYLFRKEGQNVTLSCEQNLNHDAMYWYRQDPGQGLRLIYYSQIVNDFQKGDIAEGYSVSREKKESFPLTVTSAQKNPTAFYLCASSIPAQNSPLHFGNGTRLTVT.

This clone occurred once. The chain joins TRBV6-5 to TRBJ1-2, with 9 bases fitting TRBD1. Per germline, CDR1 MNHEY and CDR2 SVGAGI. The V segment lost 0 bases and the J segment 8 bases; nucleotides outside the gene matches: 7. CDR3 length: 15 residues. CDR3 amino acids: CASSYSTRTGEGYTF. CDR3 sequence (DNA): TGTGCCAGCAGTTACTCGACGCGGACAGGGGAAGGCTACACCTTC.

V is TRBV6-5 and J is TRBJ1-3; 8 nucleotides align to TRBD1. With 5 bases clipped from V and 6 bases from J, the junction kept 6 bases outside the gene matches. Germline CDR1 and CDR2: MNHEY and SVGAGI. This CDR3 region has 14 residues. The CDR3 nucleotides are TGTGCCAGCAGTCGGGACAGGATCTTAAACACCATATATTTT. The encoded protein is CASSRDRILNTIYF.

The rearrangement joins TRBV5-1 to TRBJ1-2, with 9 bases that match TRBD1. V shed 9 bases and J 11 bases; nucleotides not matched to a gene: 8. Germline loops: CDR1 SGHRS, CDR2 YFSETQ. The CDR3 is made up of 11 amino acids. As DNA, the CDR3 is TGCGCCACCTTGACAGGGGGTGTATACACCTTC. This encodes CATLTGGVYTF.